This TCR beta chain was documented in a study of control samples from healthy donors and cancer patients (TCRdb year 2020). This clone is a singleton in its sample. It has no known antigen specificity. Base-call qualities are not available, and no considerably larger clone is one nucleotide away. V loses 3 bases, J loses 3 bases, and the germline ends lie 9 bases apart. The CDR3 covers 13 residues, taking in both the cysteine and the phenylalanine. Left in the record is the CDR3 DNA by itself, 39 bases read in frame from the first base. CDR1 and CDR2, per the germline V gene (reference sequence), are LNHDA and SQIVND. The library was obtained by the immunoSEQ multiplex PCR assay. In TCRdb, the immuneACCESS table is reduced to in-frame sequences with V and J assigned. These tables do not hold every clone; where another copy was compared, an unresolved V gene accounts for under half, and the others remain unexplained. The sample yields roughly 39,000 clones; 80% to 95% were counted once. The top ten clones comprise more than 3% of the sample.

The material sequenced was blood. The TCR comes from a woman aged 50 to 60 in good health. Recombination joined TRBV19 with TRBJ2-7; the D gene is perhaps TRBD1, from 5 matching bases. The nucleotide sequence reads TGTGCCAGTAGTATGGACACATACTACGAGCAGTACTTC. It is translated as CASSMDTYYEQYF.